In this sample, the clone carrying this T cell receptor beta chain turned up a few times. Its antigen is still unknown. The entry originates in a study of beta chain features in type 1 diabetes. Isolated RNA was reverse transcribed in full, so expressed TCRB transcripts were sequenced. The assay was immunoSEQ multiplex PCR, and TCRdb's table has in-frame clones only and misses some. The repertoire holds about 320,000 clones, with less than 15% as singletons. Overall study findings and caveats: In comparison with healthy donors, patients had naive, central memory and Treg TCRB repertoires that appeared more similar. Junctions at VDJ sites from type 1 diabetes patients had fewer insertions and more deletions.

Material: central memory CD4+ T cells from blood. The receptor comes from a man younger than 40 in good health.

Here the CDR3 reads CASSLGATGELFF. The CDR3 coding sequence is TGTGCCAGCAGCTTAGGAGCCACCGGGGAGCTGTTTTTT. The chain links TRBV7-3 to TRBJ2-2, with no clear D. Looked up from germline, CDR1 is SGHTA and CDR2 is FQGTGA. V lost 2 bases and J lost 4, with 5 bases in between. This CDR3 region has 13 residues.